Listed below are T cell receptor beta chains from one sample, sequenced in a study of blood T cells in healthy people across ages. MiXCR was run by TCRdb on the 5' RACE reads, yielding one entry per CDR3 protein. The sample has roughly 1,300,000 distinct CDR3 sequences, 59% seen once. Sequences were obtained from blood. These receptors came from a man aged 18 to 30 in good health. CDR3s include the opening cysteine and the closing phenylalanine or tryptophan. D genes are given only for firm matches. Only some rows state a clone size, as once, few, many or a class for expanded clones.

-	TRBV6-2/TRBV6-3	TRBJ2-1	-	TGTGCCAGCAGCCTTCTAGGGCTGCCCAAACACAATGAGCAGTTCTTC	CASSLLGLPKHNEQFF
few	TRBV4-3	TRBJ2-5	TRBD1	TGCGCCAGCAGCCTAGACAGGGGGTTTTTAGAGACCCAGTACTTC	CASSLDRGFLETQYF
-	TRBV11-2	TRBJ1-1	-	TGTGCCAGCAGCCAAACCGGGGGGATGAGGAACACTGAAGCTTTCTTT	CASSQTGGMRNTEAFF
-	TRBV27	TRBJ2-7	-	TGTGCCAGCAGTTTATCGGGGGGCGTTTCGGACGAGCAGTACTTC	CASSLSGGVSDEQYF
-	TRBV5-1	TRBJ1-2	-	TGCGCCAGCAGCCCCCCAGGGGAGGGCCTCTATGGCTACACCTTC	CASSPPGEGLYGYTF
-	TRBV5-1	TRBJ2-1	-	TGCGCCAGCAGCTTGGGCCAGGGCCTTAGTAAGGCGATTGAAAATGAGCAGTTCTTC	CASSLGQGLSKAIENEQFF
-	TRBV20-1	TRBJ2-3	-	TGCAGTGCTAGAGATCAAATGGAGGGTGTAGATACGCAGTATTTT	CSARDQMEGVDTQYF
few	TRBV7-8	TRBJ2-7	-	TGTGCCAGCAGCTTATTCATTTCCTACGAGCAGTACTTC	CASSLFISYEQYF
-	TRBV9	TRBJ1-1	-	TGTGCCAGCAGCGTAGGGGGGACATTGAACACTGAAGCTTTCTTT	CASSVGGTLNTEAFF
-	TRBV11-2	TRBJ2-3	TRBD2	TGTGCCAGCAGCGTCACTAGCGGGGGGGTAACGGATACGCAGTATTTT	CASSVTSGGVTDTQYF
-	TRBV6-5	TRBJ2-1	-	TGTGCCAGCAGTCCTTTAGCAGGACGCGACAATGAGCAGTTCTTC	CASSPLAGRDNEQFF
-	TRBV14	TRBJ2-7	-	TGTGCCAGCAGCCAAGGCCTGGCGCTCACCTACGAGCAGTACTTC	CASSQGLALTYEQYF
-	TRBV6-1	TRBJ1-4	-	TGTGCCAGCAGGGCCCGGGGGGCATCTAATGAAAAACTGTTTTTT	CASRARGASNEKLFF
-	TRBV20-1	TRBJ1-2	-	TGCAGTGCTAGAGCAGCAGGGCCTAACTATGGCTACACCTTC	CSARAAGPNYGYTF
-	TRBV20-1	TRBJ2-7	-	TGCAGTGCTCCCAGAGGATTCTACGAGCAGTACTTC	CSAPRGFYEQYF
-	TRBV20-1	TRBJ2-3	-	TGCAGTGCTAGAGAAGAGACAGGCTCCAGACTTGATACGCAGTATTTT	CSAREETGSRLDTQYF
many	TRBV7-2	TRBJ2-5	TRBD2	TGTGCCAGCAGCTACGGGACTAGCGGGATTGGGACCCAGTACTTC	CASSYGTSGIGTQYF
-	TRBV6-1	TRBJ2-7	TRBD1	TGTGCCAGCACGAGGGGACAGTACGAGCAGTACTTC	CASTRGQYEQYF
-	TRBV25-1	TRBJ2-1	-	TGTGCCAGCAGTGGGGGTGTCGGGACGGTCTACAATGAGCAGTTCTTC	CASSGGVGTVYNEQFF
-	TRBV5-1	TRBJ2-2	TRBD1	TGCGCCAGCAGCCTGACAGGGCGCGCGAACACCGGGGAGCTGTTTTTT	CASSLTGRANTGELFF
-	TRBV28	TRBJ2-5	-	TGTGCCAGCGAACCTACATGGGTGCGGTATCAAGAGACCCAGTACTTC	CASEPTWVRYQETQYF
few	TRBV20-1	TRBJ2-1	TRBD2	TGCAGTGCTGATAGCGGGAGGGCCGGCGATGAGCAGTTCTTC	CSADSGRAGDEQFF
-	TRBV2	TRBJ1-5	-	TGTGCCAGCAGTGAGAACAGTTTATGGCCCCAGCATTTT	CASSENSLWPQHF
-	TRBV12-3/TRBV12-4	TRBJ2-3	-	TGTGCCAGCAGTTTAGGCCCTCTAGACTCTAGCACAGATACGCAGTATTTT	CASSLGPLDSSTDTQYF
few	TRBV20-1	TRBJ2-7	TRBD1	TGCAGTGCTAGAGTTCGGGACAGAGCCTACGAGCAGTACTTC	CSARVRDRAYEQYF
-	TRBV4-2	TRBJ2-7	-	TGTGCCAGCAGCCCCCAGGGGGGGGCCGAATACGAGCAGTACTTC	CASSPQGGAEYEQYF
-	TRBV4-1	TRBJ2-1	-	TGCGCCAGCAGCCAAGGGAACACTCGCTCCTACAATGAGCAGTTCTTC	CASSQGNTRSYNEQFF
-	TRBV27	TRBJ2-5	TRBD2	TGTGCCAGCAGTCCAGGGACTAGCGGGAGAGTTGAGACCCAGTACTTC	CASSPGTSGRVETQYF